These 24 T cell receptor beta chains were all obtained from the same sample, sequenced in a study of graft-versus-host responses after intestinal transplantation. Data came from immunoSEQ multiplex PCR; TCRdb stores just in-frame clones and leaves some out. The sample contains about 120,000 clones, 93% of which appear only once. These receptors lack a known antigen. The sequences come from unstimulated CD8+ T cells sorted from spleen or lymph node cells, collected before intestinal transplant. Source of these receptors: a human donor who received an intestinal transplant.

The chain uses TRBV9 and TRBJ2-1; 12 bases are a match to TRBD2. V lost 0 bases to trimming and J lost 10 bases; unmatched junction nucleotides: 8. This CDR3 has 16 residues. Germline lookup yields CDR1 SGDLS and CDR2 YYNGEE. CDR3 protein: CASSVGFGLAGYEQFF. The CDR3 DNA follows: TGTGCCAGCAGCGTAGGTTTTGGACTAGCGGGATACGAGCAGTTCTTC.

The chain employs TRBV5-1 and TRBJ1-3; D is perhaps TRBD1 (5 bases). Per the germline V gene, CDR1 is SGHRS and CDR2 is YFSETQ. The CDR3 spans 18 residues. Between the trimmed V and J ends, which lost 0 bases and 0 bases, there was a span of 16 bases. Here the CDR3 reads CASSLVWGTESSGNTIYF. CDR3 coding DNA: TGCGCCAGCAGCTTGGTTTGGGGGACGGAGAGCTCTGGAAACACCATATATTTT. Together with reference TRBV5-1 and TRBJ1-3, the CDR3 gives the full variable domain: KAGVTQTPRYLIKTRGQQVTLSCSPISGHRSVSWYQQTPGQGLQFLFEYFSETQRNKGNFPGRFSGRQFSNSRSEMNVSTLELGDSALYLCASSLVWGTESSGNTIYFGEGSWLTVV.

The V call is TRBV7-8, the J call TRBJ2-7, with 7 nucleotides matching TRBD2. This CDR3 has 14 residues. J was trimmed by 2 bases and V by 5 bases; bases with no gene match: 6. Germline loops: CDR1 SGHVS, CDR2 FQNEAQ. Written as DNA, the CDR3 is TGTGCCAGCAGCCCTAGCGGAGGTCCCTACGAGCAGTACTTC. The encoded protein is CASSPSGGPYEQYF.

V and J are TRBV5-6 and TRBJ2-1, with D maybe TRBD2 (6 bases). The germline gives CDR1 SGHDT, CDR2 YYEEEE. Deletions cut 0 bases from V and 2 bases from J, with 9 bases between. This CDR3 is built from 15 residues. The CDR3 DNA sequence: TGTGCCAGCAGCTTGGGGCCGGGAGCCTACAATGAGCAGTTCTTC. This sequence encodes CASSLGPGAYNEQFF.

This CDR3 is CASSVSWGSQFF. The CDR3 region has the DNA TGTGCCAGCAGCGTGAGTTGGGGTAGCCAGTTCTTC. The genes are TRBV9 and TRBJ2-1; D remains unclear. Trimming stripped 2 bases from V and 13 bases from J, with 13 bases between. CDR1 is SGDLS and CDR2 is YYNGEE in the germline V gene. This CDR3 has 12 residues. The variable domain in full, with the rest retrieved from reference TRBV9 and TRBJ2-1, is DSGVTQTPKHLITATGQRVTLRCSPRSGDLSVYWYQQSLDQGLQFLIQYYNGEERAKGNILERFSAQQFPDLHSELNLSSLELGDSALYFCASSVSWGSQFFGPGTRLTVL.

This clone was seen a single time. The V gene is TRBV27, the J gene TRBJ1-5, with D perhaps TRBD1 (6 bases). Trimming took off 8 bases at V and 7 bases at J, with 18 bases between the two ends. CDR3 size: 14 residues. CDR1 is MNHEY, CDR2 SMNVEV, per germline (reference sequence). The chain's CDR3 is CASSWGRGVQPQHF. The CDR3 DNA reads TGTGCCAGCTCCTGGGGGAGGGGGGTACAGCCCCAGCATTTT.

DNA for the CDR3: TGTGCCAGCAGCTCAACCCGGGACAGGGCGCACGAGCAGTACTTC. Translation gives CASSSTRDRAHEQYF. This chain connects TRBV7-9 to TRBJ2-7; 9 bases line up with TRBD1. V was pared by 4 bases and J by 5 bases, with 9 bases of the junction left unmatched. Germline V CDR1 and CDR2: SEHNR, FQNEAQ (reference sequence). This CDR3 has 15 residues.

The gene calls are TRBV5-1 and TRBJ1-2; possibly TRBD1 for D (6 bases). The CDR3 runs to 14 residues. Germline V CDR1 and CDR2: SGHRS, YFSETQ. Deletions cut 3 bases from V and 6 bases from J, with 15 bases between. CDR3 nucleotides: TGCGCCAGCAGCTCGGATACAGGGTCAAATGGCTACACCTTC. Residues: CASSSDTGSNGYTF.

This chain joins TRBV19 and TRBJ2-1, with 10 nucleotides matching TRBD1. CDR3 length equals 14 residues. V lost 5 bases, J lost 2 bases, and 0 bases stayed unmatched. The germline gives CDR1 LNHDA, CDR2 SQIVND (reference sequence). The CDR3 DNA is TGTGCCAGTAGTGACAGGGGGCCCTACAATGAGCAGTTCTTC. Amino acid sequence: CASSDRGPYNEQFF.

This rearrangement joins TRBV29-1 to TRBJ2-5, with a weak D call TRBD1 (6 bases). The V end lost 0 bases, the J end lost 5 bases, and 13 bases lay between the germline ends. There are 14 residues in the CDR3. Germline CDR1 reads SQVTM; CDR2 reads ANQGSEA. The CDR3 nucleotides read TGCAGCGTTGAAGACAGGGGAGTTTATGAGACCCAGTACTTC. Its translation is CSVEDRGVYETQYF.

The rearrangement links TRBV7-9 to TRBJ2-7, with TRBD2 identical over 11 bases. V lost 5 bases to trimming and J lost 3 bases; unmatched junction nucleotides: 12. Germline V gene data show CDR1 as SEHNR and CDR2 as FQNEAQ (reference sequence). This CDR3 is 17 amino acids long. The CDR3 bases are TGTGCCAGCAGCGGACCTGGGACTAGCGGAGTAGGCTACGAGCAGTACTTC. Residues: CASSGPGTSGVGYEQYF.

The rearrangement joins TRBV7-3 to TRBJ2-3; either TRBD1 or TRBD2 may fit D (5 bases each). The CDR3 is 14 amino acids. Per germline, CDR1 SGHTA and CDR2 FQGTGA. Trimming stripped 0 bases from V and 4 bases from J, with 8 bases between. CDR3 sequence (DNA): TGTGCCAGCAGCTTAACACTGGGGGCAGATACGCAGTATTTT. Protein: CASSLTLGADTQYF.

The chain is built from TRBV11-3 and TRBJ2-7; a possible D gene is TRBD2 (5 bases). The germline V and J ends were trimmed by 1 base and 0 bases, with 13 bases remaining between them. Per the germline V gene, CDR1 is SGHNT and CDR2 is YENEEA. This CDR3 contains 16 residues. Written as DNA, the CDR3 is TGTGCCAGCAGCTTAGGGTATTCGGGAAACTCCTACGAGCAGTACTTC. It encodes CASSLGYSGNSYEQYF.

The V gene is TRBV30, the J gene TRBJ2-2; 9 bases map to TRBD1. The CDR3 is made up of 14 amino acids. Germline V gene lookup returns CDR1 GTSNPN and CDR2 SVGIG (reference sequence). Losses at the gene ends were 2 bases for V and 7 bases for J; bases not matched to a gene: 5. The DNA of the CDR3 is TGTGCCTGGAGTACGGGACAGGGTAACGGGGAGCTGTTTTTT. Its translation: CAWSTGQGNGELFF.

The CDR3 spells CASSVQIPPYEQYF. The CDR3 DNA reads as TGTGCCAGCAGTGTACAAATCCCCCCCTACGAGCAGTACTTC. The chain is built from TRBV2 and TRBJ2-7; D not certain. The CDR3 contains 14 residues. CDR1 and CDR2 from the germline V gene are SNHLY and FYNNEI. The V gene lost 4 bases and the J gene lost 2 bases, with 12 bases spanning the gap.

The V call is TRBV7-8, the J call TRBJ2-2; tentatively, D is TRBD2 (6 bases). Germline CDR1 is SGHVS and CDR2 is FQNEAQ. The CDR3 spans 17 residues. V dropped 2 bases and J dropped 4 bases, with 17 bases sitting between them. The CDR3 region has the DNA TGTGCCAGCAGCTTAACCGGGGCGGCCGGGGGCACCGGGGAGCTGTTTTTT. Amino acid sequence: CASSLTGAAGGTGELFF.

This rearrangement joins TRBV6-6 to TRBJ1-1; D is perhaps TRBD1 (5 bases). The CDR3 has 13 residues. Germline CDR1 is MNHNY and CDR2 is SVGAGI (reference sequence). V was cut by 11 bases and J by 3 bases, with 16 bases left in between. CDR3 loop: CASYGWGDTEAFF. For the CDR3, the DNA is TGTGCCTCCTACGGGTGGGGGGACACTGAAGCTTTCTTT.

This chain uses TRBV14 with TRBJ2-7, with 7 bases fitting TRBD1. CDR1 and CDR2 (germline): SGHDN, FVKESK. The CDR3 covers 14 residues. J was trimmed by 4 bases and V by 2 bases; bases with no gene match: 5. The CDR3 DNA reads TGTGCCAGCAGCCAATCAGGGGGAGAATACGAGCAGTACTTC. This gives the protein CASSQSGGEYEQYF.

J is TRBJ2-3 and V is TRBV6-5; D perhaps matches TRBD2 (5 bases). This CDR3 has 15 amino acids. V was pared by 0 bases and J by 2 bases, with 9 bases between. CDR1 and CDR2 from the germline V gene are MNHEY and SVGAGI. The CDR3 is CASSYSREPTDTQYF. The CDR3 DNA reads as TGTGCCAGCAGTTACTCGAGGGAACCCACAGATACGCAGTATTTT.

The chain uses TRBV15 and TRBJ2-2; D remains unclear. The CDR3 loop spans 15 amino acids. Between the trimmed V and J ends, which lost 1 base and 0 bases, there was a span of 6 bases. CDR1 and CDR2 (germline): LNHNV, YYDKDF (reference sequence). The DNA for the CDR3 is TGTGCCACCAGCAGAGGGCTAACGAACACCGGGGAGCTGTTTTTT. It codes for CATSRGLTNTGELFF. Full variable domain (missing parts from reference TRBV15 and TRBJ2-2): DAMVIQNPRYQVTQFGKPVTLSCSQTLNHNVMYWYQQKSSQAPKLLFHYYDKDFNNEADTPDNFQSRRPNTSFCFLDIRSPGLGDTAMYLCATSRGLTNTGELFFGEGSRLTVL.

The chain employs TRBV7-8 and TRBJ2-7; 8 bases are a match to TRBD2. The J segment lost 2 bases and the V segment lost 5 bases, leaving 5 bases of the junction unmatched. CDR1 is SGHVS, CDR2 FQNEAQ, per germline. The CDR3 is made up of 14 amino acids. CDR3 nucleotide sequence: TGTGCCAGCAGCCCATTAGCGGGAACCTACGAGCAGTACTTC. Translated, it gives CASSPLAGTYEQYF. Looking up the rest from reference TRBV7-8 and TRBJ2-7 gives the full variable domain: GAGVSQSPRYKVAKRGQDVALRCDPISGHVSLFWYQQALGQGPEFLTYFQNEAQLDKSGLPSDRFFAERPEGSVSTLKIQRTQQEDSAVYLCASSPLAGTYEQYFGPGTRLTVT.

The chain uses TRBV7-2 and TRBJ2-5, with 13 bases that match TRBD2. CDR1 is SGHTA, CDR2 FQGNSA, per germline. After removal of 6 bases from V and 2 bases from J, the junction contained 15 bases not matched to a gene. There are 19 residues in the CDR3. CDR3 sequence reads: CASSRRLAGGEGKQETQYF. As DNA, the CDR3 is TGTGCCAGCAGTCGAAGACTAGCGGGAGGTGAGGGAAAACAAGAGACCCAGTACTTC.

This chain connects TRBV27 to TRBJ1-5; D not resolved. Trimming stripped 5 bases from V and 5 bases from J, with 13 bases between. Looked up from germline, CDR1 is MNHEY and CDR2 is SMNVEV (reference sequence). The CDR3 is made up of 14 amino acids. The CDR3 protein is CASSLQGPYQPQHF. The CDR3 nucleotides are TGTGCCAGCAGTCTGCAAGGGCCGTATCAGCCCCAGCATTTT.

Details on this clone: Other DNA sequences within the sample encode an identical CDR3. V and J are TRBV5-6 and TRBJ2-4; 8 nucleotides line up with TRBD2. The CDR3 is 13 residues long. V shed 2 bases, J shed 10 bases, and the junction held 5 bases outside the gene matches. CDR1 and CDR2 from the germline V gene are SGHDT and YYEEEE. CDR3 coding DNA: TGTGCCAGCAGCTTCGGTACTAGCGGTATTCAGTACTTC. Translated, it gives CASSFGTSGIQYF.